The sample holds many counts of the clone carrying this T cell receptor (beta chain). This entry belongs to a study of read filtering for tumor transcriptome and immune sequencing. This library used approximately 370 ng RNA and molecular barcoded adaptors spanning alpha/delta and beta/gamma chains. TCRdb processed the reads anew with MiXCR; each CDR3 protein has one entry. Among some 130,000 distinct CDR3 sequences listed, about an eighth were seen once. J gave up 5 bases and V 0 bases, and 12 bases lay outside the gene matches. The CDR3 spans 17 residues. Germline assignment: CDR1 SGDLS and CDR2 YYNGEE.

The TCR originated in a donor older than 35 with multiple myeloma. The chain joins TRBV9 to TRBJ2-3; TRBD1 agrees at 7 bases. Sequencing used a population of CD138-negative cells sorted from bone marrow. In DNA, the CDR3 is TGTGCCAGCAGCGTAGTTGATGTGAGGGGGCAGGGAGATACGCAGTATTTT. Translation: CASSVVDVRGQGDTQYF.